This T cell receptor delta chain was captured in a study of gamma delta lymphoproliferative disorders and STAT genes (dated by TCRdb to the late 2010s). Looking at the study overall: Of the 9 Tgammadelta LGLL patients who were sequenced, 5 followed an indolent course, while 4 had symptomatic disease. To confirm results, a couple of gamma-chain samples and every delta-chain sample were sequenced twice. The TCR-sequenced pilot group comprised about nine Tgammadelta large granular lymphocyte leukemia patients and a couple of hepatosplenic T-cell lymphoma patients. The LymphoTrack Dx TCRG Assay was used to build gamma-chain libraries from a minimum of 50 ng of genomic DNA. Within a larger immunophenotypic and STAT-mutation study, TCR gamma and delta CDR3 repertoires were profiled by deep sequencing in Tgammadelta lymphoproliferative disease patients and healthy controls. Since no corresponding Invivoscribe delta assay was available, delta-chain libraries were prepared following the standard operating procedure of the EuroClonality-NGS working group.

Both library methods used multiplex PCR with primers targeting conserved V and J regions of the TCR genes. Amplicons were purified, pooled and sequenced on an Illumina MiSeq platform. The paper's data handling went like this. V(D)J alignment, clonotype assembly and translation were handled by MiXCR, while functionality assessment and CDR3 repertoire analyses were done with VDJtools. The IMGT definition of CDR3 was applied, and only productive sequences using functional genes were analyzed, with ORF genes and pseudogenes left out. Identical amino acid CDR3s of major clonotypes (frequency >=5%) were searched for across all patients and controls using a custom Python script. A one-sided non-parametric Wilcoxon test was used to compare clonotype frequencies in patients versus controls. TCRdb processed the public reads again with the CATT caller, after which rows with matching DNA were combined. Clone size and V and J calls follow TCRdb, not the original study. The sample has approximately 150 delta-chain clones on record, roughly 4.2% of them singletons. The top ten clonotypes cover 95% to 98% of the sample.

Genomic DNA from peripheral blood mononuclear cells isolated from patients and controls was used for TCR sequencing. The sequenced patients had a median age of about 62 years and comprised a few males and six or seven females. Patients were recruited at a single hematology unit in Padova, Italy, and were reclassified as T-LGLL or HSTCL according to 2017 WHO criteria. Every patient sample was obtained either before therapy or while the patient was off therapy. General findings and caveats noted by the study authors: In whole-repertoire clustering, patient gamma repertoires grouped separately from healthy controls, whereas delta repertoires showed no separation between groups. According to the authors, NGS specificity may be reduced at low frequencies, so whether leukemic clones are public or private needs confirmation. Almost every major gamma and delta clonotype in patients was public, meaning shared with at least one healthy donor, and only two gamma clonotypes were private to disease. T cells in controls likely covered a range of maturation stages, whereas leukemic cells were skewed toward terminal effectors, which could potentially limit comparisons between patients and controls.

This clone was counted only a few times. There is no known antigen for this receptor. No qualities accompany the bases; no much larger clone lies one base away. Sequences were obtained from blood. This TCR was recovered from a human donor with gamma-delta T-cell large granular lymphocyte leukemia.

The sequenced DNA: TGTGCTCTTGGGGAACCTTGGGGGATGTACACCGATAAACTCATCTTT. This yields the protein CALGEPWGMYTDKLIF. The rearranged chain carries TRDV1 and TRDJ1; 8 central bases correspond to TRDD3. Germline trimming: 1 base from V, 0 bases from J; junction bases outside gene matches: 4. Looking up the germline V gene yields CDR1 TSWWSYY and CDR2 QGS. The CDR3 has 16 amino acids, counting the end cysteine and phenylalanine. Only the CDR3 DNA stays, 48 bases, in frame from base 1.